This T cell receptor (beta chain) was sequenced in a study of metastatic and nonmetastatic thyroid tumors. Background on the study: Repertoire comparison spanned blood and tumor or nodule tissue of malignant and benign thyroid patients.

CDR3 length: 17 residues. Trimming left V 7 bases short and J 1 base short, with 22 bases between. Germline V CDR1 and CDR2: MDHEN, SYDVKM. Whole-study findings and limits: The study reportedly found significantly higher TCR beta diversity in malignant thyroid tumors than benign nodules, in blood and tumor.

In the study's own analysis: A classifier of distant metastasis in papillary thyroid cancer was built from CDR3 differences (across clinicopathological groups). Through MiXCR, TCRdb re-clonotyped the PCR reads. The V and J calls and clone size come from TCRdb's table, not from the authors' own analysis. The sample lists about 11,000 clones; almost 30% were seen once. This clone turned up a few times. Its specificity is unknown. Patients had received no treatment of any kind before thyroid surgery. The sequencing input was tumor tissue. The chain carries TRBV28 and TRBJ1-1, with D maybe TRBD1 (6 bases). The sequence was collected from a female donor with papillary thyroid cancer or a benign thyroid nodule (not recorded which). Some clones in this sample may be carry-over from other donors' samples. The CDR3 here is CASTLPPQGQGNTEAFF. CDR3 coding DNA: TGTGCCAGCACCTTACCCCCACAGGGTCAAGGGAACACTGAAGCTTTCTTT.